This TCR beta chain was captured in a study of CD8 T cells in Susac syndrome. Random hexamers served to reverse transcribe roughly 0.45 to 1 ug RNA. TCRdb passed the immunoSEQ multiplex PCR reads through MiXCR, listing each CDR3 protein once. The repertoire holds some 300,000 distinct CDR3 sequences, approximately 90% seen once, with approximately 0.18% in the top ten. What was sequenced was CD8+ T cells from PBMCs. The source of this sequence is a human donor with multiple sclerosis.

CDR3 loop: CASSYVRTGELFF. In DNA, the CDR3 is TGTGCCAGCAGTTACGTCAGAACCGGGGAGCTGTTTTTT. This chain uses TRBV6-2 or TRBV6-3 with TRBJ2-2; no definite D call. CDR3 length: 13 residues. The germline V gene has CDR1 MNHEY and CDR2 SVGEGT. V gave up 2 bases and J gave up 5 bases, with 6 bases separating them.